The 26 T cell receptor beta chains given below trace back to one sample, sequenced in a study of blood T cells in healthy people across ages (dated by TCRdb to 2015 to 2017). Libraries came from 5' RACE. Sequencing was performed on an Illumina HiSeq 2500. A second about 7 to 12 cycle PCR used a sample-barcoded 5' primer and a J-beta primer mix. In TCRdb, the public reads were trimmed at Q25 with fastp and aligned with MiXCR, with productive beta chains retained. Entries are consolidated by CDR3 protein sequence, retaining the most common genes and DNA. The sample data list about 730,000 distinct CDR3 sequences, and roughly 41% of these were observed just once. The ten largest clones capture under 25% of the sample. Material: blood. Source of these receptors: a woman in her sixties in good health.

This chain joins TRBV18 and TRBJ1-6; 9 bases match TRBD1. Germline CDR1 reads KGHSH; CDR2 reads LQKENI. J gave up 6 bases and V 5 bases, and 5 bases lay outside the gene matches. This CDR3 comprises 15 residues. The CDR3 protein is CASSSGQGGNSPLHF. The CDR3 bases are TGTGCCAGCTCATCGGGACAGGGCGGTAATTCACCCCTCCACTTT.

Remarks on this clonotype: Since a much larger clone is just one base distant, this may be a read error. V usage is TRBV10-1 and J usage is TRBJ2-3; 7 bases line up with TRBD2. The trim removed 4 bases at V and 7 bases at J, leaving 14 bases unmatched. The V gene's germline CDR1 is WNHNN and CDR2 SYGVQD (reference sequence). The CDR3 runs to 16 residues. Written as DNA, the CDR3 is TGCGCCAGCAGTGGATCGAGGGGAGGGGAGCGAAATACGCAGTATTTT. The encoded protein is CASSGSRGGERNTQYF.

This rearrangement joins TRBV7-2 to TRBJ2-7; unclear D gene. The CDR3 length is 14 residues. Trimming removed 5 bases at V and 6 bases at J, with 17 bases between. The germline V gene has CDR1 SGHTA and CDR2 FQGNSA. The CDR3 protein is CASSIGPGLGEQYF. CDR3 nucleotide sequence: TGTGCCAGCAGCATAGGTCCGGGTCTAGGCGAGCAGTACTTC.

This clonotype was detected a few times. This rearrangement joins TRBV6-5 to TRBJ1-5, with TRBD1 as a possible D gene (5 bases). Germline V gives CDR1 MNHEY, CDR2 SVGAGI. With 6 bases removed from V and 4 bases from J, the gap between germline ends came to 19 bases. This CDR3 has 16 amino acids. CDR3 protein: CASSRTSSGTNQPQHF. CDR3 coding DNA: TGTGCCAGCAGCCGGACAAGCTCCGGGACTAATCAGCCCCAGCATTTT.

This clonotype was detected a few times. The chain links TRBV21-1 to TRBJ2-1. TRBV21-1 is a pseudogene. The CDR3 runs to 15 residues. CDR3: CASSRPLLPYNEQFF. The CDR3 bases are TGTGCCAGCAGCAGACCTCTTCTGCCCTACAATGAGCAGTTCTTC.

This clonotype was counted many times. Here the CDR3 reads CASSLGRGATLQYF. DNA of the CDR3: TGCGCCAGCAGCTTGGGGCGGGGGGCGACCCTTCAGTACTTC. This sequence joins TRBV5-1 and TRBJ2-4, with 8 nucleotides matching TRBD2. With V trimmed by 0 bases and J by 11 bases, 7 bases remained unmatched. The V gene's germline CDR1 is SGHRS and CDR2 YFSETQ. This CDR3 region has 14 residues. The variable domain in full, with the rest retrieved from reference TRBV5-1 and TRBJ2-4, is KAGVTQTPRYLIKTRGQQVTLSCSPISGHRSVSWYQQTPGQGLQFLFEYFSETQRNKGNFPGRFSGRQFSNSRSEMNVSTLELGDSALYLCASSLGRGATLQYFGAGTRLSVL.

This chain connects TRBV7-3 to TRBJ2-1; 8 nucleotides match TRBD2. Trimming cost V 5 bases and J 4 bases; bases outside gene matches: 7. The CDR3 totals 15 residues. CDR1 is SGHTA and CDR2 is FQGTGA in the germline V gene. The CDR3 DNA reads as TGTGCCAGCAGCCCCAGGAGCGGGGGATACAATGAGCAGTTCTTC. Translating gives CASSPRSGGYNEQFF.

This chain uses TRBV13 with TRBJ2-6, with D unclear. The CDR3 has 18 amino acids. V dropped 0 bases and J dropped 0 bases, with 12 bases sitting between them. Germline CDR1 is PRHDT and CDR2 is FYEKMQ (reference sequence). CDR3 in DNA: TGTGCCAGCAGCTTAGGGTCGGGCCGCACCTCTGGGGCCAACGTCCTGACTTTC. Protein product: CASSLGSGRTSGANVLTF.

Points on this clonotype: This may be a read error: a much more frequent sequence differs by one nucleotide. V is TRBV6-2 or TRBV6-3 and J is TRBJ2-7; 8 nucleotides align to TRBD1. Germline values: CDR1 MNHEY, CDR2 SVGEGT. CDR3 length equals 14 residues. The CDR3 nucleotides are TGTGCCAGCAGATCTGGACAGGGCTCCTACGTGCAGTACTTC. Protein sequence: CASRSGQGSYVQYF.

V is TRBV18 and J is TRBJ2-3, with TRBD1 matching over 11 bases. Germline V CDR1 and CDR2: KGHSH, LQKENI. The junction had 15 bases not matched to a gene; V was cut back by 6 bases and J by 10 bases. This CDR3 has 16 amino acids. Written as DNA, the CDR3 is TGTGCCAGCTCTCCCGGACAGGGGGCTTCTCGTGATGCGCAGTATTTT. It translates to CASSPGQGASRDAQYF. The complete variable domain, with remaining parts taken from reference TRBV18 and TRBJ2-3, reads NAGVMQNPRHLVRRRGQEARLRCSPMKGHSHVYWYRQLPEEGLKFMVYLQKENIIDESGMPKERFSAEFPKEGPSILRIQQVVRGDSAAYFCASSPGQGASRDAQYFGPGTRLTVL.

The chain links TRBV9 to TRBJ2-5; D is possibly TRBD1 (6 bases). V was cut by 3 bases and J by 5 bases, with 17 bases left in between. The CDR3 loop spans 15 amino acids. Germline CDR1 SGDLS, CDR2 YYNGEE. DNA of the CDR3: TGTGCCAGCAGCGCAGGTAAACAGGGCTACGAGACCCAGTACTTC. Translating gives CASSAGKQGYETQYF.

The sample holds a few counts of this clonotype. The J gene is TRBJ2-3, the V gene TRBV9; D ambiguous. The ends were cut back, 4 bases at V and 2 bases at J, with 14 bases in the middle. The germline gives CDR1 SGDLS, CDR2 YYNGEE. The CDR3 extends over 15 amino acids. Here the CDR3 reads CASSPTPITTDTQYF. The CDR3 DNA sequence: TGTGCCAGCAGCCCCACACCGATTACCACAGATACGCAGTATTTT. Full variable domain (outside the CDR3, taken from reference TRBV9 and TRBJ2-3): DSGVTQTPKHLITATGQRVTLRCSPRSGDLSVYWYQQSLDQGLQFLIQYYNGEERAKGNILERFSAQQFPDLHSELNLSSLELGDSALYFCASSPTPITTDTQYFGPGTRLTVL.

There are many counts of this clonotype. This chain uses TRBV27 with TRBJ2-1, with 7 bases identical to TRBD2. With V trimmed by 7 bases and J by 6 bases, 12 bases remained unmatched. The CDR3 has 15 amino acids. Germline loops: CDR1 MNHEY, CDR2 SMNVEV (reference sequence). DNA of the CDR3: TGTGCCAGCACCTCAGCGTCTAGCGGCGGCAATGAGCAGTTCTTC. Encoded protein: CASTSASSGGNEQFF.

This clonotype was seen a handful of times. In DNA form, the CDR3 reads TGCAGTGCTCCCGGGACTTCGGAAGAGACCCAGTACTTC. This codes for CSAPGTSEETQYF. This chain connects TRBV20-1 to TRBJ2-5, with D perhaps TRBD2 (6 bases). Looked up from germline, CDR1 is DFQATT and CDR2 is SNEGSKA (reference sequence). There are 13 residues in the CDR3. V gave up 5 bases and J gave up 3 bases, with 13 bases separating them.

The gene calls are TRBV10-3 and TRBJ1-1; TRBD1 matches 7 bases. Unmatched junction bases numbered 3, after V lost 2 bases and J lost 0 bases. The CDR3 is 15 amino acids. Germline V gene data show CDR1 as ENHRY and CDR2 as SYGVKD. CDR3 nucleotide sequence: TGTGCCATCAGTGAGCCCGGGACAGTGAACACTGAAGCTTTCTTT. Translated: CAISEPGTVNTEAFF.

V usage is TRBV5-1 and J usage is TRBJ1-1; 9 bases align to TRBD1. J lost 4 bases, V lost 4 bases, and 8 bases had no gene match. The germline gives CDR1 SGHRS, CDR2 YFSETQ. The CDR3 is made up of 15 amino acids. CDR3 in DNA: TGCGCCAGCAGCCCTGGACAGGGGACGGGCACTGAAGCTTTCTTT. This codes for CASSPGQGTGTEAFF.

The CDR3 DNA follows: TGTGCCAGCAGTTTTTTGTTAGCGGGAGGCCCGGAGCAAGAGACCCAGTACTTC. Protein sequence: CASSFLLAGGPEQETQYF. J is TRBJ2-5 and V is TRBV28; 10 nucleotides align to TRBD2. Trimming cost V 3 bases and J 2 bases; bases outside gene matches: 12. The germline gives CDR1 MDHEN, CDR2 SYDVKM. This CDR3 is built from 18 residues.

Many counts were recorded for this clonotype. The chain carries TRBV13 and TRBJ2-1; TRBD1 might be the D (6 bases). Trimming pared 10 bases from V and 1 base from J, leaving 17 bases between. CDR1 and CDR2 from the germline V gene are PRHDT and FYEKMQ (reference sequence). There are 15 residues in the CDR3. CDR3 protein: CATSAGTNSYNEQFF. The CDR3 nucleotides read TGTGCCACCTCTGCCGGGACAAATTCCTACAATGAGCAGTTCTTC.

The rearrangement uses TRBV10-3 and TRBJ1-1; D is undetermined. This CDR3 is 15 amino acids long. The germline CDR1 and CDR2 sequences are ENHRY and SYGVKD. With 0 bases removed from V and 1 base from J, the gap between germline ends came to 9 bases. DNA of the CDR3: TGTGCCATCAGTGAGTCGGAACGGCAGAACACTGAAGCTTTCTTT. Its translation is CAISESERQNTEAFF.

This clonotype was counted between two and nine times. This chain connects TRBV4-2 to TRBJ2-7; 7 bases are shared with TRBD2. The CDR3 is 16 amino acids. The ends lost 0 bases at V and 3 bases at J; junction bases unmatched: 8. Per the germline V gene, CDR1 is LGHNA and CDR2 is YNFKEQ. The CDR3 region has the DNA TGTGCCAGCAGCCAAGATCGGGGACTACACATCTACGAGCAGTACTTC. It translates to CASSQDRGLHIYEQYF.

The CDR3 DNA reads TGCAGTGCTAGAGGGGAGTCCGTTGGCTACGAGCAGTACTTC. Protein: CSARGESVGYEQYF. This sequence joins TRBV20-1 and TRBJ2-5, with D maybe TRBD2 (5 bases). The DNA end is a closer match to TRBJ2-7, so the J assignment may be wrong. CDR3 length equals 14 residues. Germline V gives CDR1 DFQATT, CDR2 SNEGSKA (reference sequence).

This rearrangement joins TRBV5-5 to TRBJ2-1, with 9 bases aligning to TRBD1. V was pared by 0 bases and J by 5 bases, with 6 bases of the junction left unmatched. Germline V gives CDR1 SGHKS, CDR2 YYEKEE (reference sequence). CDR3 size: 16 residues. CDR3: CASSLGRDRVNNEQFF. CDR3 bases: TGTGCCAGCAGCTTGGGAAGGGACAGGGTTAACAATGAGCAGTTCTTC.

This clonotype appeared a few times. The V call is TRBV7-6, the J call TRBJ2-3; D is unresolved. In germline, CDR1 is SGHVS, CDR2 FNYEAQ. Trimming removed 0 bases from V and 1 base from J, with 8 bases in between. The CDR3 totals 15 residues. The CDR3 coding sequence is TGTGCCAGCAGCTTAGCGTCGTTGGGCACAGATACGCAGTATTTT. It yields the protein CASSLASLGTDTQYF.

Only a few counts were recorded for this clonotype. The CDR3 loop is CASRVGQNQETQYF. Written as DNA, the CDR3 is TGTGCCAGCAGGGTAGGACAAAACCAAGAGACCCAGTACTTC. The rearrangement links TRBV6-6 to TRBJ2-5; weak D call: TRBD1 (5 bases). Trimming cost V 6 bases and J 0 bases, with 11 bases left between them. The CDR3 is made up of 14 amino acids. CDR1 is MNHNY and CDR2 is SVGAGI in the germline V gene (reference sequence).

This clonotype was found many times. V and J are TRBV6-2 or TRBV6-3 and TRBJ1-5; 8 bases fit TRBD1. The CDR3 contains 21 residues. Per the germline V gene, CDR1 is MNHEY and CDR2 is SVGEGT. Germline trimming cut 5 bases from V and 1 base from J; bases unmatched to any gene: 22. The CDR3 loop is CASSPITGQGTTGTSNQPQHF. CDR3 nucleotide sequence: TGTGCCAGCAGTCCCATTACAGGACAGGGCACCACGGGGACGAGCAATCAGCCCCAGCATTTT.

The chain uses TRBV28 and TRBJ2-1; 7 bases are shared with TRBD2. Germline V gene sequence: CDR1 MDHEN, CDR2 SYDVKM. Trimming cost V 7 bases and J 3 bases; bases outside gene matches: 9. This CDR3 is 15 amino acids long. CDR3 loop: CASIPLAESYNEQFF. The DNA for the CDR3 is TGTGCCAGCATTCCCCTAGCGGAAAGCTACAATGAGCAGTTCTTC.